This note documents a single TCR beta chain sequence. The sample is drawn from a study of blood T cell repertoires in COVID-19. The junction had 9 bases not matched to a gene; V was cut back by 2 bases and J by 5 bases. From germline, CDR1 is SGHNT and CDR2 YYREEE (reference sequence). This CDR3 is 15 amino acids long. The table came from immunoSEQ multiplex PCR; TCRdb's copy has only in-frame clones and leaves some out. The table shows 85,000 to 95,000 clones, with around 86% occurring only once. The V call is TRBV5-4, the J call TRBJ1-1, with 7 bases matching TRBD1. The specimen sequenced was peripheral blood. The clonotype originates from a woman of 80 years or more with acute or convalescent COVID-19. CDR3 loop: CASSLTYRGGTEAFF. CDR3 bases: TGTGCCAGCAGCTTAACTTACAGGGGCGGGACTGAAGCTTTCTTT.